This record looks at one T cell receptor (beta chain) sequence and its context. Its antigen remains unidentified. No per-base quality is available; no much larger clone lies one base away. TCRbeta CDR3 regions were amplified from genomic DNA using the immunoSEQ Assay, a bias-controlled multiplex PCR. On the authors' methods: The number of nucleated cells in each sample was estimated by amplification of reference gene primers within the assay. To quantify the absolute abundance of each unique TCRbeta CDR3 rearrangement, sequence reads were collapsed and filtered. For each sample, productive Simpson clonality was calculated as the square root of Simpson's diversity index across productive rearrangements. The clones in this table, taken by TCRdb from immuneACCESS, are in-frame only. Not every clone is retained; where verified, under half of the shortfall comes from an unresolved V gene, and the cause of the rest is unknown. That table gives V, J and clone size, and the DNA gave D and trimming. This sample lists roughly 200,000 clones; about four fifths were detected once. About 8.3% of the sample is held by the ten biggest clonotypes.

These data are taken from a study of blood T cell repertoires in COVID-19 (dated by TCRdb to between 2020 and 2021). For the wider study: The collaborator samples originated in the United States, Italy and Spain and spanned the acute and convalescent phases of COVID-19. The samples were drawn from the first 160 participants of the ongoing ImmuneRACE study and from 950 to 1,500 subjects provided by 6 global collaborators. Subjects who had been exposed to COVID-19, were actively infected with it, or had recovered from it provided the deeply sampled blood TCRbeta repertoires that made up the dataset. The repertoires were released in a freely available public database meant as a resource for research on the immune response to SARS-CoV-2. Where HLA class I and class II types were available, the types were taken from metadata supplied by the sample provider, not from assay-based typing. A de-identified subject ID, COVID-19 status, age in years and sex were almost always included in the sample metadata. The prospective study material was composed of cDNA or gDNA derived from T cells, B-cell-depleted T cells, or PBMCs.

One collaborating source in Seattle enrolled patients during active infection and followed them longitudinally through the course of disease. Each collaborating institution followed its own protocols to collect whole blood in K2EDTA tubes. For TCRbeta analysis, collaborator samples were shipped as frozen whole blood, as isolated PBMCs, or as DNA extracted from either sample type. CDR3 length: 14 amino acids, cysteine to phenylalanine. The only DNA kept is the CDR3, 42 bases in frame from the first base. The germline V end is reduced by 6 bases and the J end by 5 bases; junction bases left unmatched: 6. Sequences MNHEY (CDR1) and SVGAGI (CDR2) are obtained from the germline V gene. Here is what the overall study found, with its caveats: The amount of clinical and demographic metadata varied by source and participant and was provided uncurated.

The sequence joins TRBV6-5 to TRBJ2-2, with TRBD1 matching 7 junction bases. Specimen: peripheral blood. The receptor's source is a woman aged 80 or older with COVID-19, enrolled during active disease. Here the CDR3 is given as CASRLDRATGELFF. At the DNA level, the sequence is TGTGCCAGCAGACTCGACAGGGCGACCGGGGAGCTGTTTTTT.